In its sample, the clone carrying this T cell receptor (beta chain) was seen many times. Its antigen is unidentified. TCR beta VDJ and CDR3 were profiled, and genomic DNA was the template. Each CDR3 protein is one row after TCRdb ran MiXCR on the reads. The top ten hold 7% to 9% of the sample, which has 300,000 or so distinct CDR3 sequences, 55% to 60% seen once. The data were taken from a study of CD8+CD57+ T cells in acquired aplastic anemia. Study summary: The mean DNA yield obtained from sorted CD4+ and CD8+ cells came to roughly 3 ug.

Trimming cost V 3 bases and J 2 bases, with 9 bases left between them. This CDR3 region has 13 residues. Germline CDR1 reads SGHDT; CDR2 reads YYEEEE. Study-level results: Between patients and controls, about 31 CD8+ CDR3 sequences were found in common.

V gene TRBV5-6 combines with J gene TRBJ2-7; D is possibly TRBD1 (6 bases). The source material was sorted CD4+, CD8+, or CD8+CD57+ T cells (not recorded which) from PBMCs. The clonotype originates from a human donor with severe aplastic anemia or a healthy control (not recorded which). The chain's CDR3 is CASSSGQPYEQYF. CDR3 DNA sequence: TGTGCCAGCAGCTCCGGACAGCCCTACGAGCAGTACTTC.